Presented here are 30 T cell receptor beta chains from one specimen sequenced in a study of OX40 agonist ivuxolimab in advanced cancers. Sequencing was performed with immunoSEQ multiplex PCR; in TCRdb, only in-frame clones are kept and a portion is missing. Of about 83,000 clones detected, 65% to 90% appear once; the ten largest clones hold about 0.66%. The sample was CD4+ or CD8+ T cells sorted from blood, taken in a trial of the OX40 agonist ivuxolimab. The receptors were gathered from an adult with an advanced solid tumor such as melanoma, head and neck, liver or kidney cancer.

In this sample, this clone turned up a few times. The CDR3 region is CASSESYWTDQPQHF. CDR3 nucleotide sequence: TGCGCCAGCAGTGAGTCCTACTGGACCGATCAGCCCCAGCATTTT. J is TRBJ1-5 and V is TRBV10-1; no clear D gene. Germline values: CDR1 WNHNN, CDR2 SYGVQD (reference sequence). The CDR3 runs 15 residues. Trimming took 0 bases from V and 5 from J, leaving 11 bases between them.

V is TRBV27 and J is TRBJ1-2; no definite D call. Germline CDR1 MNHEY, CDR2 SMNVEV (reference sequence). V was clipped by 2 bases and J by 8 bases, with 9 bases between them. This CDR3 region has 12 residues. The CDR3, as DNA: TGTGCCAGCAGTTTAGGGAGAGGGGGCTACACCTTC. Its protein product is CASSLGRGGYTF.

This clone appeared once. V and J are TRBV27 and TRBJ1-2, with D perhaps matching TRBD1 (5 bases). Germline V gives CDR1 MNHEY, CDR2 SMNVEV (reference sequence). The V end was cut by 1 base, the J end by 9 bases, with 18 bases between. The CDR3 length is 15 residues. CDR3 nucleotide sequence: TGTGCCAGCAGTTTATATCCCACAGGCGAGTCACGCTACACCTTC. This codes for CASSLYPTGESRYTF.

The DNA of the CDR3 is TGCGCCAGCAGCCAAGCCAGGGGCGCCGGGGAGCTGTTTTTT. Translating gives CASSQARGAGELFF. V gene TRBV4-3 combines with J gene TRBJ2-2; tentatively, D is TRBD1 (6 bases). Germline V lookup: CDR1 LGHNA, CDR2 YSLEER. V was shortened by 1 base and J by 6 bases, with 9 bases between the two germline ends. CDR3 length equals 14 residues.

V usage is TRBV7-3 and J usage is TRBJ1-6; 9 positions agree with TRBD1. The CDR3 runs 15 residues. The V segment lost 4 bases and the J segment 8 bases; nucleotides outside the gene matches: 6. Germline V CDR1 and CDR2: SGHTA, FQGTGA. In DNA form, the CDR3 reads TGTGCCAGCAGCTCCACCGGGACAGGGCATTCACCCCTCCACTTT. Translating gives CASSSTGTGHSPLHF.

This sequence joins TRBV5-1 and TRBJ2-7, with TRBD1 identical over 7 bases. The CDR3 length is 15 residues. Looked up from germline, CDR1 is SGHRS and CDR2 is YFSETQ. V was pared by 4 bases and J by 7 bases, with 14 bases of the junction left unmatched. CDR3: CASSPPTGDGGEQYF. CDR3 in DNA: TGCGCCAGCAGCCCCCCCACAGGGGACGGCGGGGAGCAGTACTTC.

The rearrangement joins TRBV7-2 to TRBJ2-5, with TRBD1 matching over 7 bases. The junction had 10 bases not matched to a gene; V was cut back by 1 base and J by 5 bases. CDR3 length: 16 amino acids. Germline V gives CDR1 SGHTA, CDR2 FQGNSA. This CDR3 is CASSLGARTGGETQYF. Here the CDR3 DNA reads TGTGCCAGCAGCTTAGGGGCTCGGACAGGCGGGGAGACCCAGTACTTC.

V is TRBV5-1 and J is TRBJ1-1, with 8 bases matching TRBD1. V shed 2 bases and J 6 bases; nucleotides not matched to a gene: 9. The CDR3 loop spans 15 amino acids. Per the germline V gene, CDR1 is SGHRS and CDR2 is YFSETQ. The CDR3 loop reads CASSLLEQGVAEAFF. The CDR3 DNA reads as TGCGCCAGCAGCTTATTGGAACAGGGGGTCGCTGAAGCTTTCTTT.

The chain joins TRBV30 to TRBJ1-2, with TRBD1 matching over 7 bases. CDR1 is GTSNPN and CDR2 is SVGIG in the germline V gene (reference sequence). Trimming removed 6 bases from V and 8 bases from J; junction bases left unmatched: 9. The CDR3 spans 12 residues. Written as DNA, the CDR3 is TGTGCCTGCCTAACAGGGGTGGGCGGCTACACCTTC. Translation gives CACLTGVGGYTF.

The chain combines TRBV29-1 with TRBJ2-3; 7 bases map to TRBD2. V gave up 3 bases and J gave up 0 bases; unmatched junction bases: 9. The germline V gene encodes CDR1 SQVTM and CDR2 ANQGSEA. CDR3 length: 16 residues. The CDR3 region is CSVDGKGLYSTDTQYF. CDR3 DNA: TGCAGCGTTGATGGGAAGGGACTATACAGCACAGATACGCAGTATTTT.

This chain joins TRBV6-1 and TRBJ2-6; D gene uncertain. In germline, CDR1 is MNHNS, CDR2 SASEGT. The CDR3 covers 17 residues. V lost 4 bases and J 0 bases, leaving 13 bases between the germline ends. The CDR3 loop reads CASSVVGGSSGANVLTF. For the CDR3, the DNA is TGTGCCAGCAGTGTGGTGGGTGGCAGCTCTGGGGCCAACGTCCTGACTTTC.

The chain links TRBV18 to TRBJ2-1; TRBD1 matches at 7 bases. The CDR3 sequence is 17 residues long. Germline trimming cut 3 bases from V and 2 bases from J; bases unmatched to any gene: 10. The germline V gene encodes CDR1 KGHSH and CDR2 LQKENI. Here the CDR3 reads CASSPLGGQPTYNEQFF. CDR3 in DNA: TGTGCCAGCTCACCCTTAGGGGGACAGCCAACCTACAATGAGCAGTTCTTC.

V and J are TRBV19 and TRBJ1-1; 8 bases line up with TRBD1. The CDR3 is 14 residues long. Trimming cost V 5 bases and J 0 bases; bases outside gene matches: 2. The germline CDR1 and CDR2 sequences are LNHDA and SQIVND (reference sequence). CDR3 region: CASSLDRVNTEAFF. In nucleotides, the CDR3 is TGTGCCAGTAGTCTGGACAGGGTGAACACTGAAGCTTTCTTT. Supplemented by reference TRBV19 and TRBJ1-1, the full variable domain reads DGGITQSPKYLFRKEGQNVTLSCEQNLNHDAMYWYRQDPGQGLRLIYYSQIVNDFQKGDIAEGYSVSREKKESFPLTVTSAQKNPTAFYLCASSLDRVNTEAFFGQGTRLTVV.

The chain recombines TRBV6-1 with TRBJ2-7; D unclear. Germline V gene lookup returns CDR1 MNHNS and CDR2 SASEGT. Trimming cost V 5 bases and J 2 bases, with 7 bases left between them. The CDR3 has 12 amino acids. The CDR3 DNA reads as TGTGCCAGCAGTCACACCCCCTACGAGCAGTACTTC. Its translation is CASSHTPYEQYF.

V and J are TRBV23-1 and TRBJ1-1; perhaps TRBD1 as D (6 bases). TRBV23-1 is annotated as an ORF whose role is uncertain. The CDR3 consists of 17 residues. V was pared by 4 bases and J by 0 bases, with 18 bases between. The CDR3 DNA reads TGCGCCAGCAGTCTTTGGGCCAGGGGAGCGATGAACACTGAAGCTTTCTTT. The encoded protein is CASSLWARGAMNTEAFF.

The J gene is TRBJ1-4, the V gene TRBV5-1; a possible D gene is TRBD1 (6 bases). V was clipped by 7 bases and J by 0 bases, with 16 bases between them. The germline CDR1 and CDR2 sequences are SGHRS and YFSETQ. This CDR3 is built from 16 residues. For the CDR3, the DNA is TGCGCCAGCCGGGGGGCTACAGGCGCAACTAATGAAAAACTGTTTTTT. This sequence encodes CASRGATGATNEKLFF.

The V and J genes are TRBV7-2 and TRBJ2-7; 9 bases are shared with TRBD2. Trimming removed 6 bases from V and 3 bases from J; junction bases left unmatched: 12. Germline-derived CDR1 and CDR2 are SGHTA and FQGNSA. This CDR3 contains 16 residues. The DNA of the CDR3 is TGTGCCAGCAGAGTCACTAGCGGGCCATTGAACTACGAGCAGTACTTC. Protein: CASRVTSGPLNYEQYF.

The count of this clone is one. This chain joins TRBV5-5 and TRBJ1-2; TRBD1 might be the D (5 bases). Trimming took 4 bases from V and 2 from J, leaving 18 bases between them. CDR3 length: 16 residues. Germline V gene sequence: CDR1 SGHKS, CDR2 YYEKEE (reference sequence). CDR3 in amino acids: CASSPGGGGLNYGYTF. CDR3 coding DNA: TGTGCCAGCAGCCCCGGGGGTGGGGGATTGAACTATGGCTACACCTTC.

V usage is TRBV7-9 and J usage is TRBJ1-1, with D perhaps matching TRBD1 (5 bases). V gave up 5 bases and J gave up 4 bases, with 14 bases separating them. The CDR3 is made up of 14 amino acids. From germline, CDR1 is SEHNR and CDR2 FQNEAQ (reference sequence). The CDR3 nucleotides are TGTGCCAGCAGCCCCCCAGGGTATGGCACTGAAGCTTTCTTT. This encodes CASSPPGYGTEAFF.

This clone was counted only a few times. J is TRBJ1-6 and V is TRBV2; D is possibly TRBD1 (5 bases). This CDR3 is 14 amino acids long. Germline-derived CDR1 and CDR2 are SNHLY and FYNNEI. V was cut by 6 bases and J by 8 bases, with 14 bases left in between. The CDR3 coding sequence is TGTGCCAGCAGGGGTGGGACTTCGGATTCACCCCTCCACTTT. Its translation: CASRGGTSDSPLHF.

CDR3: CASSQDRGPNQPQHF. CDR3 nucleotides: TGTGCCAGCAGCCAAGATAGAGGCCCCAATCAGCCCCAGCATTTT. V gene TRBV4-2 combines with J gene TRBJ1-5; D gene unclear. Germline V gene lookup returns CDR1 LGHNA and CDR2 YNFKEQ. CDR3 length: 15 residues. V was shortened by 0 bases and J by 3 bases, with 9 bases between the two germline ends.

The V gene is TRBV15, the J gene TRBJ1-5; D remains unclear. This CDR3 is 13 amino acids long. In germline, CDR1 is LNHNV, CDR2 YYDKDF (reference sequence). The V and J ends lost 1 base and 4 bases respectively, with 5 bases between them. As DNA, the CDR3 is TGTGCCACCAGCAGAGGGGGAAATCAGCCCCAGCATTTT. This codes for CATSRGGNQPQHF. Supplemented by reference TRBV15 and TRBJ1-5, the full variable domain reads DAMVIQNPRYQVTQFGKPVTLSCSQTLNHNVMYWYQQKSSQAPKLLFHYYDKDFNNEADTPDNFQSRRPNTSFCFLDIRSPGLGDTAMYLCATSRGGNQPQHFGDGTRLSIL.

The rearrangement links TRBV5-1 to TRBJ2-7, with 7 bases lining up with TRBD1. V shed 7 bases and J 4 bases; nucleotides not matched to a gene: 17. CDR1 is SGHRS, CDR2 YFSETQ, per germline. The CDR3 has 16 residues. The CDR3, as DNA: TGCGCCAGCCTTCAACAAGGGGACAGAGAAAATTACGAGCAGTACTTC. It specifies CASLQQGDRENYEQYF.

This clone appeared a few times. This chain uses TRBV5-4 with TRBJ1-2, with a possible D match to TRBD1 (5 bases). In germline, CDR1 is SGHNT, CDR2 YYREEE (reference sequence). The CDR3 has 14 residues. Trimming shortened V by 0 bases and J by 3 bases, and 9 bases separated the two germline ends. CDR3 residues: CASSLEGKDYGYTF. The CDR3 region has the DNA TGTGCCAGCAGCTTGGAGGGGAAAGACTATGGCTACACCTTC.

In this sample, this clone turned up once. This chain uses TRBV18 with TRBJ1-1, with TRBD1 matching 8 bases. The ends lost 2 bases at V and 5 bases at J; junction bases unmatched: 7. Germline V gives CDR1 KGHSH, CDR2 LQKENI. This CDR3 comprises 15 residues. CDR3 sequence reads: CASSPYPDRETEAFF. Written as DNA, the CDR3 is TGTGCCAGCTCACCATACCCGGACAGGGAGACTGAAGCTTTCTTT.

This chain connects TRBV18 to TRBJ2-1, with unresolved D. Trimming removed 0 bases from V and 5 bases from J, with 14 bases in between. This CDR3 spans 16 amino acids. Germline V gene lookup returns CDR1 KGHSH and CDR2 LQKENI. The CDR3 DNA follows: TGTGCCAGCTCACCACCGGGATGGCGGACCCACAATGAGCAGTTCTTC. Translation gives CASSPPGWRTHNEQFF.

This clone came up once. V is TRBV29-1 and J is TRBJ2-3, with D unresolved. The germline V gene encodes CDR1 SQVTM and CDR2 ANQGSEA. The CDR3 runs to 12 residues. V shed 3 bases and J shed 5 bases, with 9 bases lying between them. The CDR3 here is CSVDANGDTQYF. In nucleotides, the CDR3 is TGCAGCGTTGACGCAAACGGAGATACGCAGTATTTT.

The rearrangement joins TRBV7-8 to TRBJ2-1; 7 bases line up with TRBD2. Germline V gene data show CDR1 as SGHVS and CDR2 as FQNEAQ. After removal of 4 bases from V and 4 bases from J, the junction contained 7 bases not matched to a gene. CDR3 size: 15 residues. DNA of the CDR3: TGTGCCAGCAGCTATTCGCCTAGCGGTTACAATGAGCAGTTCTTC. As protein: CASSYSPSGYNEQFF.

The rearrangement links TRBV5-1 to TRBJ1-1, with unresolved D. V lost 7 bases, J lost 6 bases, and 16 bases lay in between. Germline loops: CDR1 SGHRS, CDR2 YFSETQ. The CDR3 totals 13 residues. The CDR3 is CASAPTPLAEAFF. In DNA form, the CDR3 reads TGCGCCAGCGCCCCAACCCCGTTGGCTGAAGCTTTCTTT.

This chain joins TRBV6-5 and TRBJ1-2, with D uncertain. From germline, CDR1 is MNHEY and CDR2 SVGAGI. V shed 0 bases and J shed 8 bases, with 13 bases lying between them. The CDR3 is made up of 14 amino acids. CDR3 coding DNA: TGTGCCAGCAGTTACTCCGGGCCCTCGGGAGGCTACACCTTC. This encodes CASSYSGPSGGYTF.